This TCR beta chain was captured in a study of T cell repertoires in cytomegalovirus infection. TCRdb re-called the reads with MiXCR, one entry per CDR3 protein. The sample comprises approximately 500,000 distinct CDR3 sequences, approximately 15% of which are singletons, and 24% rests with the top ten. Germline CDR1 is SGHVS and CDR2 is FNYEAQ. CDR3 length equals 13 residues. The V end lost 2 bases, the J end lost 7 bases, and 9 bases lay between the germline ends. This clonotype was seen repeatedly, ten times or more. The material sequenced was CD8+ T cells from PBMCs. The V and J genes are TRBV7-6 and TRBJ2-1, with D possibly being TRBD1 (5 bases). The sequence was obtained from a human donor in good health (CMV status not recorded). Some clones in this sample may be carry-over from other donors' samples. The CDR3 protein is CASSLRGRNEQFF. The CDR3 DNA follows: TGTGCCAGCAGCTTAAGGGGAAGGAATGAGCAGTTCTTC.